Each of the 11 T cell receptor beta chains below was sequenced from the same sample in a study of cytotoxic CD8 clonotypes in ibrutinib-treated CLL (dated by TCRdb to about 2021). The time point label here, explained by the study, means: progressive disease on ibrutinib. Preparation of the library involved the immunoSEQ multiplex PCR assay. What TCRdb holds here is the immuneACCESS table cut down to in-frame rearrangements. Part of the clones is not present; checked against another copy, under half of the missing clones reflect an unresolved V gene, and the others are unexplained. The sample yields 250,000 to 350,000 clones; roughly four fifths were counted once. The ten most abundant clones make up around 6% of the sample. The specimen comprised PBMCs, sampled at disease progression, from a patient treated with ibrutinib. The receptors here all came from a human donor with chronic lymphocytic leukemia.

The V and J genes are TRBV28 and TRBJ2-1; D may be TRBD1 or TRBD2 (5 bases each). V lost 7 bases and J lost 4, with 17 bases in between. Germline V gives CDR1 MDHEN, CDR2 SYDVKM. The length of the CDR3 is 15 residues. The CDR3, as DNA: TGTGCCAGCAACGTCCCGGGACGGCTATACAATGAGCAGTTCTTC. Its translation: CASNVPGRLYNEQFF. Looking up the rest from reference TRBV28 and TRBJ2-1 gives the full variable domain: DVKVTQSSRYLVKRTGEKVFLECVQDMDHENMFWYRQDPGLGLRLIYFSYDVKMKEKGDIPEGYSVSREKKERFSLILESASTNQTSMYLCASNVPGRLYNEQFFGPGTRLTVL.

This sequence joins TRBV5-5 and TRBJ1-5, with no clear D. Germline lookup yields CDR1 SGHKS and CDR2 YYEKEE (reference sequence). The CDR3 loop spans 13 amino acids. The V and J ends lost 0 bases and 5 bases respectively, with 6 bases between them. The CDR3 nucleotides read TGTGCCAGCAGCTTGGCCCTGCATCAGCCCCAGCATTTT. It is translated as CASSLALHQPQHF. The full variable domain, its missing parts supplied by reference TRBV5-5 and TRBJ1-5, is DAGVTQSPTHLIKTRGQQVTLRCSPISGHKSVSWYQQVLGQGPQFIFQYYEKEERGRGNFPDRFSARQFPNYSSELNVNALLLGDSALYLCASSLALHQPQHFGDGTRLSIL.

The V gene is TRBV9, the J gene TRBJ2-1, with 8 nucleotides matching TRBD2. CDR3 length: 15 amino acids. V was pared by 1 base and J by 8 bases, with 8 bases of the junction left unmatched. CDR1 SGDLS and CDR2 YYNGEE come from the germline V gene. CDR3 in amino acids: CASSVYAGGHDEQFF. CDR3 DNA: TGTGCCAGCAGCGTATATGCGGGAGGTCACGATGAGCAGTTCTTC. Full variable domain (outside the CDR3, taken from reference TRBV9 and TRBJ2-1): DSGVTQTPKHLITATGQRVTLRCSPRSGDLSVYWYQQSLDQGLQFLIQYYNGEERAKGNILERFSAQQFPDLHSELNLSSLELGDSALYFCASSVYAGGHDEQFFGPGTRLTVL.

The chain employs TRBV29-1 and TRBJ2-3; TRBD1 matches at 8 bases. Per germline, CDR1 SQVTM and CDR2 ANQGSEA. The V and J ends lost 5 bases and 0 bases, in that order; junction bases with no gene match: 28. The CDR3 extends over 22 amino acids. This CDR3 is CSVLIRRTSGGVSGPSTDTQYF. The CDR3 coding sequence is TGCAGCGTTCTGATTCGGAGGACGTCAGGGGGCGTTAGCGGACCTAGCACAGATACGCAGTATTTT.

The V call is TRBV28, the J call TRBJ2-3; no clear D gene. The CDR3 sequence is 15 residues long. The V and J ends lost 3 bases and 2 bases respectively, with 12 bases between them. Germline CDR1 MDHEN, CDR2 SYDVKM. CDR3 region: CASSFKAINTDTQYF. In nucleotides, the CDR3 is TGTGCCAGCAGTTTTAAGGCGATAAACACAGATACGCAGTATTTT.

This chain joins TRBV2 and TRBJ2-3; 14 bases are shared with TRBD2. CDR1 is SNHLY and CDR2 is FYNNEI in the germline V gene. The CDR3 loop spans 15 amino acids. Trimming took 5 bases from V and 9 from J; bases not matched to a gene: 7. For the CDR3, the DNA is TGTGCCAGCAGTACCAGACTAGCGGGGGGGTTAACGCAGTATTTT. This codes for CASSTRLAGGLTQYF.

This clone was picked up one time. The gene calls are TRBV28 and TRBJ2-2; 9 positions match TRBD1. CDR1 is MDHEN, CDR2 SYDVKM, per germline. The V and J ends lost 2 bases and 2 bases, in that order; junction bases with no gene match: 9. The CDR3 length is 18 residues. The CDR3 protein is CASSLGPGQGTNTGELFF. CDR3 coding DNA: TGTGCCAGCAGTTTAGGGCCGGGACAGGGAACTAACACCGGGGAGCTGTTTTTT.

The chain joins TRBV4-1 to TRBJ1-1; D not resolved. Germline V CDR1 and CDR2: MGHRA, YSYEKL. Trimming took 0 bases from V and 1 from J, leaving 9 bases between them. CDR3 size: 15 residues. CDR3 sequence reads: CASSQETRWNTEAFF. CDR3 coding DNA: TGCGCCAGCAGCCAAGAAACCCGGTGGAACACTGAAGCTTTCTTT.

The chain recombines TRBV19 with TRBJ2-1, with unresolved D. The CDR3 length is 13 residues. Trimming removed 5 bases at V and 8 bases at J, with 13 bases between. Germline CDR1 LNHDA, CDR2 SQIVND (reference sequence). The CDR3 DNA reads as TGTGCCAGTAGTTCACGACCTGGGGATGAGCAGTTCTTC. Protein sequence: CASSSRPGDEQFF.

V usage is TRBV15 and J usage is TRBJ2-7; 12 bases are shared with TRBD2. Losses at the gene ends were 2 bases for V and 6 bases for J; bases not matched to a gene: 8. The CDR3 has 16 amino acids. CDR1 and CDR2 from the germline V gene are LNHNV and YYDKDF (reference sequence). Here the CDR3 DNA reads TGTGCCACCAGCAGACGTTTGACTAGCGGGAGTGGCGAGCAGTACTTC. It codes for CATSRRLTSGSGEQYF.

The CDR3 spells CASSGFTGDYNEQFF. CDR3 coding DNA: TGTGCCAGCAGTGGGTTTACGGGAGACTACAATGAGCAGTTCTTC. The V gene is TRBV2, the J gene TRBJ2-1; D is perhaps TRBD2 (6 bases). Germline V gene data show CDR1 as SNHLY and CDR2 as FYNNEI. This CDR3 contains 15 residues. V lost 4 bases and J 3 bases, leaving 13 bases between the germline ends. Variable domain in full (rest from reference TRBV2 and TRBJ2-1): EPEVTQTPSHQVTQMGQEVILRCVPISNHLYFYWYRQILGQKVEFLVSFYNNEISEKSEIFDDQFSVERPDGSNFTLKIRSTKLEDSAMYFCASSGFTGDYNEQFFGPGTRLTVL.